This T cell receptor (beta chain) was captured by sequencing in a study of blood T cell repertoires in COVID-19. Study-wide context: The origin of the acute and convalescent COVID-19 samples was the United States, Italy and Spain.

Sequenced by immunoSEQ multiplex PCR; TCRdb stores in-frame clones only, minus some. The sample has a few hundred thousand clones; under 85% are singletons. Sequenced input: peripheral blood. The receptor was isolated from a young man who had recovered from COVID-19.

CDR3 sequence reads: CASSRTERYSAQFF. CDR3 sequence (DNA): TGTGCCAGCAGCCGTACGGAGCGGTATTCAGCGCAGTTCTTC. The chain recombines TRBV27 with TRBJ2-1; possible D gene TRBD2, 5 bases. This CDR3 comprises 14 residues. Germline CDR1 reads MNHEY; CDR2 reads SMNVEV (reference sequence). V dropped 6 bases and J dropped 12 bases, with 21 bases sitting between them.